This TCR beta chain was observed in a study of OX40 agonist ivuxolimab in advanced cancers. Overall study: Patients with prior anti-PD-1, anti-PD-L1 or anti-CTLA-4 therapy were eligible; 40% had some.

Assay used: immunoSEQ multiplex PCR; TCRdb lists only in-frame clones, some missing. Counted here are approximately 100,000 clones, just over 90% occurring once; the ten biggest clones make up about 0.29%. The timepoints at which blood was sampled were baseline, cycle 4 day 1, and cycle 7 day 1. The origin of this receptor is an adult with an advanced solid tumor such as melanoma, head and neck, liver or kidney cancer. The source was CD4+ or CD8+ T cells sorted from blood, collected in a trial of the OX40 agonist ivuxolimab.

The CDR3 here is CASSTNRDQPQHF. CDR3 bases: TGTGCCAGTAGTACTAACAGGGATCAGCCCCAGCATTTT. V is TRBV19 and J is TRBJ1-5; D is perhaps TRBD1 (6 bases). V was clipped by 4 bases and J by 5 bases, with 9 bases between them. This CDR3 is built from 13 residues. Germline lookup yields CDR1 LNHDA and CDR2 SQIVND (reference sequence).